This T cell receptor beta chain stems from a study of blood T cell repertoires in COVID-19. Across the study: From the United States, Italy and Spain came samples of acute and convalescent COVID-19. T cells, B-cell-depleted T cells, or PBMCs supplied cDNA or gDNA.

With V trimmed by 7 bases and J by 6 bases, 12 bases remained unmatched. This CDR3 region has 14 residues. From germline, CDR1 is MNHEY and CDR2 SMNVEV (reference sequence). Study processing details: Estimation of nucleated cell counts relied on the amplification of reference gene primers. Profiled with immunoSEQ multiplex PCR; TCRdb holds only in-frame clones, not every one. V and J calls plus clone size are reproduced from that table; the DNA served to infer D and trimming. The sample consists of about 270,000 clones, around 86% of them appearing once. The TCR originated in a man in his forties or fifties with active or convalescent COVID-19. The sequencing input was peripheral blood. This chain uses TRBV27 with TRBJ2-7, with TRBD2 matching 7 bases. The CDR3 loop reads CASTLGGGVGEQYF. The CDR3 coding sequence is TGTGCCAGCACCCTTGGGGGAGGGGTGGGCGAGCAGTACTTC.